The clone carrying this TCR beta chain turned up a few times. Antigen specificity is unknown. The data derive from a study of T cell repertoires in cytomegalovirus infection. About the research overall: Public TCR beta signature analysis indicated the presence of both CMV infection and matching HLA type. Points from the study as a whole: Of the TCR beta families, the public ones yielded a cumulative frequency that identified carriers of CMV plus the relevant HLA.

Using its own MiXCR run on the reads, TCRdb lists one record per CDR3 protein. Here the sample spans around 530,000 distinct CDR3 sequences, more than 20% being singletons. CDR3 length equals 13 residues. CDR1 and CDR2 (germline): SGHTA, FQGNSA. V trimming: 10 bases; J trimming: 0 bases; junction bases outside the gene matches: 6. The chain couples TRBV7-2 to TRBJ2-7; TRBD1 aligns across 7 bases. The sequence was collected from a human donor in good health (CMV status not recorded). Some clones in this sample may be carry-over from other donors' samples. Sequencing used PBMCs. CDR3 sequence reads: CATKDRSSYEQYF. Written as DNA, the CDR3 is TGTGCCACCAAGGACAGGAGCTCCTACGAGCAGTACTTC.